This TCR beta chain stems from a study of blood T cell repertoires in COVID-19. This CDR3 comprises 15 residues. Using immunoSEQ multiplex PCR, the repertoire was profiled, and TCRdb retains in-frame clones only, with some absent. This repertoire shows 200,000 to 250,000 clones, 84% found once; its top ten account for roughly 8.7%. V and J are TRBV21-1 and TRBJ2-1; TRBD2 was called by the table and not checked on the DNA. TRBV21-1 is a known pseudogene. The sample consisted of peripheral blood. The sequence was collected from a man in his fifties or sixties with active or convalescent COVID-19. CDR3 coding DNA: TGTGCCAGCAGCCCTCCCCTCGTCTCCTACAATGAGCAGTTCTTC. The encoded protein is CASSPPLVSYNEQFF.